This T cell receptor (beta chain) was documented in a study of blood T cells in healthy people across ages. The CDR3 consists of 15 residues. V gave up 4 bases and J gave up 1 base, with 10 bases separating them. CDR1 is SNHLY and CDR2 is FYNNEI in the germline V gene. Using a J-beta primer mix together with a sample-barcoded 5' primer, a second PCR was run for roughly 6 to 12 cycles. Using its own MiXCR run on the 5' RACE reads, TCRdb lists one record per CDR3 protein. Of about 630,000 distinct CDR3 sequences in the sample, about 21% were seen once. Worth noting for this clonotype: Its antigen is unidentified.

Broader study findings: Donor CMV status, an unknown factor, possibly confounded changes in expanded clonotypes.

The source material was blood. The genes are TRBV2 and TRBJ2-2; TRBD2 might be the D (5 bases). This receptor was obtained from a man between 65 and 85 years old in good health. CDR3 nucleotides: TGTGCCAGCAGTGGGACTCTAGGGAACACCGGGGAGCTGTTTTTT. Amino acid sequence: CASSGTLGNTGELFF.